This TCR beta chain appears in the sequencing data of a study of Ad26.COV2.S vaccination and SARS-CoV-2 variants. Study results and caveats: The authors reported substantial breadth in spike-specific CD8+ and CD4+ T cell responses after vaccination. Vaccine recipients had higher spike-specific TCR breadth than placebo recipients.

Profiling relied on immunoSEQ multiplex PCR, and the TCRdb table lists in-frame clones only, not all of them. The sample lists about 440,000 clones, 90% occurring once. The CDR3 totals 14 residues. V was clipped by 4 bases and J by 13 bases, with 17 bases between them. In germline, CDR1 is MGHDK, CDR2 SYGVNS. The count of this clone is one. Its antigen is undetermined. As to treatment: around 19 received Ad26.COV2.S at low or high dose, single or two shots; 5 received placebo; per-sample allocation not given. Sampling was done on day 63 after the first vaccine or placebo injection. This vaccine is an Ad26 vector that expresses the Wuhan-strain SARS-CoV-2 spike.

Sequencing used peripheral blood, obtained in a trial of Ad26.COV2.S vaccine versus placebo. The receptor was derived from a person aged 18-65 years who received the Ad26.COV2.S COVID-19 vaccine or a placebo. This sequence joins TRBV25-1 and TRBJ1-6; D is perhaps TRBD1 (5 bases). CDR3 DNA sequence: TGTGCCAGCAGTGGGCAGGGAACTATCTCGCCCCTCCACTTT. As protein: CASSGQGTISPLHF. The full variable domain, completed using reference TRBV25-1 and TRBJ1-6, is EADIYQTPRYLVIGTGKKITLECSQTMGHDKMYWYQQDPGMELHLIHYSYGVNSTEKGDLSSESTVSRIRTEHFPLTLESARPSHTSQYLCASSGQGTISPLHFGNGTRLTVT.